This T cell receptor (beta chain) was sequenced in a study of blood T cells in healthy people across ages. CDR1 and CDR2 from the germline V gene are SGHRS and YFSETQ. V was pared by 4 bases and J by 0 bases, with 6 bases of the junction left unmatched. The CDR3 covers 16 residues. Then a second PCR, running roughly 7 to 11 cycles, was carried out with a sample-barcoded 5' primer and a J-beta primer mix. TCRdb re-called the 5' RACE reads with MiXCR, one entry per CDR3 protein. The table has roughly 2 million distinct CDR3 sequences, 49% seen once. This receptor was obtained from a woman aged 40-49 years in good health. The chain joins TRBV5-1 to TRBJ2-1; 8 positions match TRBD2. Source material: blood. The CDR3 DNA reads TGCGCCAGCAGCACCATAGCGGGGAGCTCCTACAATGAGCAGTTCTTC. Amino acids: CASSTIAGSSYNEQFF.